This T cell receptor (beta chain) was documented in a study of T cells in Graves' hyperthyroidism and ophthalmopathy (dated by TCRdb to between 2018 and 2021). Regarding the complete study: Peripheral blood samples were taken at initial diagnosis, before any treatment was given. The paper reports TCR Vbeta CDR3 sequencing of approximately 140 peripheral blood samples: approximately 43 ophthalmopathy, fewer than 85 hyperthyroidism and around 17 progressor patients. In more than 5 Graves' hyperthyroidism patients, the study also compared T-cell repertoires from thyroid tissue with T-cell repertoires from blood. After sampling, hyperthyroidism patients received methimazole starting at 30 mg daily, and ophthalmopathy patients received high-dose intravenous methylprednisolone. Prospective prediction of ophthalmopathy was tested in an independent validation cohort of under 20 hyperthyroidism patients and approximately 17 patients who later progressed to ophthalmopathy. The 95 to 100 discovery patients were randomly split 7:3 into training and test sets. To identify TCR V-J signatures that set the groups apart, the researchers used a discovery cohort of about a hundred patients, made up of 40 to 45 with Graves' ophthalmopathy and 57 with stable Graves' hyperthyroidism.

Summary of the overall study and its limitations: A model built on a 13 V-J signature distinguished ophthalmopathy from stable hyperthyroidism, reaching approximately 89% sensitivity and 81% to 83% specificity in cross-validation and 80%/75% in testing. Sample size was not statistically predetermined, and blinding of investigators to group allocation was not performed. During validation, the model predicted progression to ophthalmopathy a median of roughly six months ahead of onset, with almost 71% sensitivity and more than 72% specificity. Most expanded thyroid clonotypes (frequency above 0.001) were also detected in blood, a finding suggesting that blood repertoires may reflect thyroid immune responses.

The CDR3 contains 16 residues, cysteine and phenylalanine counted. Only CDR3 DNA remains: 48 bases, in frame from the first base. Between the V and J ends, shortened by 7 bases and 0 bases respectively, the junction contains 16 bases. TCR beta CDR3 regions were amplified from RNA transcripts. The TCR CDR3 was subjected to a first round of RT-PCR using the HTBI primer set and the Qiagen OneStep RT-PCR kit. Libraries were constructed in a second round of multiplex PCR, after which size selection and purification were carried out. The libraries were sequenced on an Illumina HiSeq2000 using paired-end 100 bp reads. Regarding the original processing steps: SOAPnuke was used to process the raw data, removing reads that contained adapters or uncalled bases, had a mean Phred below 15, or lacked an exact match to the constant primer or identifier. COPE v1.2.5 was used to merge high-quality paired reads, and clonotypes were defined as unique nucleotide sequences. Clonotypes were aligned to IMGT TRBV, TRBD and TRBJ reference segments using MiTCR v1.1. The analysis was restricted to V-J combinations with a frequency above 0.0001, which together covered 99.2% of the repertoires. A TCS score was defined as the ratio of F50 (clonal expansion) to E x V (chaos), with BLOSUM62-based TCRdist applied between CDR3 peptides within each V-J. Welch's t-statistics and random forest reduced around 510 V-J features to 13, which were used in a naive Bayes classifier (R e1071). TCRdb redid the processing of the public reads, applying fastp at Q25 and MiXCR, and retained in-frame beta chains. Rows with one shared CDR3 protein collapse into an entry with the most common genes and DNA. The V and J calls, along with clone size, are taken from TCRdb and not from the paper's own processing. This sample holds around 500,000 distinct CDR3 sequences; approximately 14% were observed only once. The ten largest clones represent 15% to 20% of the sample.

The sample holds many counts of this clonotype. Its antigen is unknown. Base qualities are not provided; no much larger clone lies one nucleotide away. Graves' hyperthyroidism was defined as stable when no progression to ophthalmopathy occurred over 18 months of follow-up. The hyperthyroidism patients were between 18 and 65 years old and newly diagnosed, with a disease duration of less than 2 months. Any patient with an uncontrolled infection, another autoimmune disease, pregnancy or lactation was excluded. Diagnoses relied on clinical symptoms, serum thyroxine and TRAb, thyroid ultrasound and orbital computed tomography. Ficoll-Paque density gradient centrifugation was used to isolate PBMCs from about 9 ml of fresh peripheral blood. Trizol reagent was used to extract total RNA, and RNA quality was then checked on an Agilent 2100 Bioanalyzer.

Recombination connected TRBV12-3 or TRBV12-4 to TRBJ1-3; possibly the D gene is TRBD1, per 5 matching bases. Material for sequencing was blood. The sequence was collected from a woman aged 18 to 35 with Graves' hyperthyroidism. The CDR3 is CASNPKRRGSGNTIYF. The nucleotides read TGTGCCAGCAATCCAAAACGGAGGGGCTCTGGAAACACCATATATTTT.